This entry describes one TCR beta chain. Its matching antigen is unknown. The data were obtained in a study of cytomegalovirus exposure and HLA in healthy donors. Study conclusions and caveats: Indistinguishability led to the exclusion of some V segments, TRBV6-2 and TRBV6-3 included. Differences between HLA loci emerged in a later analysis of TCR association rates, with DRB1 most and HLA-C fewest.

Both 60 Vbeta primers and 13 Jbeta primers went into the PCR. The assay was immunoSEQ multiplex PCR, and TCRdb's table has in-frame clones only and misses some. The table records 95,000 to 150,000 clones, roughly 81% of them present only once. Healthy bone marrow donors supplied every sample. The CDR3 contains 14 residues. Germline V gene sequence: CDR1 ENHRY, CDR2 SYGVKD. V was clipped by 0 bases and J by 6 bases; unmatched bases: 2. V and J are TRBV10-3 and TRBJ2-7, with TRBD2 identical over 10 bases. The sample was PBMCs. The clonotype comes from a woman in her 30s in good health and CMV-seronegative. Here the CDR3 reads CAISESSGRREQYF. CDR3 sequence (DNA): TGTGCCATCAGTGAGTCTAGCGGGAGGCGCGAGCAGTACTTC.